This TCR beta chain emerged from a study of shared clonotypes between healthy human individuals. A few counts support this clone. This CDR3 spans 15 amino acids. CDR1 MGHRA and CDR2 YSYEKL come from the germline V gene. V was trimmed by 2 bases and J by 8 bases, leaving 15 bases between them. PBMC DNA, left unsorted, was sequenced on ten immunoSEQ deep assay plates. Assay used: immunoSEQ multiplex PCR; TCRdb lists only in-frame clones, some missing. The profile shows 450,000 to 600,000 clones, 75% to 85% of them singletons. This TCR was sampled from a woman between 35 and 50 years old in good health. Some clones in this sample may be carry-over from other donors' samples. The chain couples TRBV4-1 to TRBJ1-4, with TRBD1 as a possible D gene (5 bases). The material sequenced was PBMCs. CDR3 nucleotide sequence: TGCGCCAGCAGCCAAAAGTCTGGGGGTAGGGAAAAACTGTTTTTT. As protein: CASSQKSGGREKLFF.